This T cell receptor (beta chain) was observed in a study of T cell clones after liver transplantation. As for the study in general: Blood was drawn pre-transplant, before withdrawal, and after full or failed withdrawal.

This clone was recorded a few times. Antigen unknown. Germline CDR1 and CDR2: WSHSY and SAAADI. This CDR3 has 15 amino acids. V dropped 4 bases and J dropped 3 bases, with 12 bases sitting between them. Assay: immunoSEQ multiplex PCR; the TCRdb copy retains only in-frame clones and omits some. Of under 85,000 clones in the sample, roughly 80% were seen once. Study-wide points: Circulating graft-donor-reactive CD4 TCRbeta sequences fell significantly post-transplant in 5 of 8 subjects.

Specimen: CD4+ T cells from blood, collected 12 months after liver transplant. The chain joins TRBV10-2 to TRBJ2-2; D unresolved. The receptor comes from a human patient who received a liver transplant. Some T cells here may be from the graft donor. CDR3 nucleotide sequence: TGCGCCAGCAGTGGGTGGCCAGGATACACCGGGGAGCTGTTTTTT. Translating it yields CASSGWPGYTGELFF.